Listed below are T cell receptor beta chains from one sample, sequenced in a study of blood T cell repertoires in COVID-19. The data were produced by immunoSEQ multiplex PCR, yet TCRdb's version contains in-frame clones alone and is incomplete. The sample has tens of thousands of clones; around 90% are singletons. The sample consisted of peripheral blood. Receptor source: a man between 45 and 60 years old with active COVID-19. Each CDR3 is given with its conserved first and last residue. The D gene is left open where the match is weak. Size tells how often a clone was seen (once, few, many) or the class of an expanded clone, and some rows leave it out.

.,.,TRBJ1-5,15,TRBV28,TGTGCCAGCAGTTTGTTTCGGGATCGCAATCAGCCCCAGCATTTT,CASSLFRDRNQPQHF
.,TRBD1,TRBJ1-5,15,TRBV24-1,TGTGCCACCAGTGATTCGGGACAGTTGAATCAGCCCCAGCATTTT,CATSDSGQLNQPQHF
few,TRBD1,TRBJ1-6,16,TRBV18,TGTGCCAGCTCACCGGGACAGGGAGAGGACGGTTCACCCCTCCACTTT,CASSPGQGEDGSPLHF
.,TRBD1,TRBJ1-1,14,TRBV28,TGTGCCAGCAGTTTAGCCAGGACAGGGTTCTCTGCTTTCTTT,CASSLARTGFSAFF
few,.,TRBJ2-7,14,TRBV6-2/TRBV6-3,TGTGCCAGCAGTTCCGGGGATACCTACTACGAGCAGTACTTC,CASSSGDTYYEQYF
.,.,TRBJ1-1,15,TRBV11-3,TGTGCCAGCAGCTTAGCAGCAGGGATGAACACTGAAGCTTTCTTT,CASSLAAGMNTEAFF
.,TRBD2,TRBJ2-7,17,TRBV5-1,TGCGCCAGCAGCTTGTCCATCGCGACTAGCGGGAGATACGAGCAGTACTTC,CASSLSIATSGRYEQYF
once,.,TRBJ2-2,14,TRBV19,TGTGCCAGTAGTGCTCGCGTGAACACCGGGGAGCTGTTTTTT,CASSARVNTGELFF
few,.,TRBJ1-1,13,TRBV27,TGTGCCAGCAGCTCAGGGATGAACACTGAAGCTTTCTTT,CASSSGMNTEAFF
.,.,TRBJ2-1,14,TRBV7-9,TGTGCCAGCAGCTTAAGTGACACACCGAGTGGCCAGTTCTTC,CASSLSDTPSGQFF